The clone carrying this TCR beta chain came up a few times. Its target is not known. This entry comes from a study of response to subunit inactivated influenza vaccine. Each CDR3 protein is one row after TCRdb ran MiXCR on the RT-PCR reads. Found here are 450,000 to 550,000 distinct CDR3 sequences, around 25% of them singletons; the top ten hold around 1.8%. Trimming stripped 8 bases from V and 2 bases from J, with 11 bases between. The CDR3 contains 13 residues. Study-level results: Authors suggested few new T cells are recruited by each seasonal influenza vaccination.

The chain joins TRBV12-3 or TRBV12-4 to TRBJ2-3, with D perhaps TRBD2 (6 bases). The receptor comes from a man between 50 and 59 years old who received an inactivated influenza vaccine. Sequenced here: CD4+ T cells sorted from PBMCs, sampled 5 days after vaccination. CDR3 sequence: CASRTGVTDTQYF. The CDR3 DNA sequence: TGTGCCAGCCGAACGGGGGTCACAGATACGCAGTATTTT.